A single sample is the source of the 15 T cell receptor beta chains below, sequenced in a study of T cell responses to AZD1222 COVID-19 vaccine. Profiled with immunoSEQ multiplex PCR; TCRdb holds only in-frame clones, not every one. The repertoire holds 85,000 to 130,000 clones, about 90% seen once, with under 8.5% in the top ten. Sequenced here: peripheral blood, sampled 28 days after the second AZD1222 dose. Receptor source: an adult who received the AZD1222 COVID-19 vaccine.

V is TRBV28 and J is TRBJ1-4; D not certain. This CDR3 has 12 amino acids. Germline-derived CDR1 and CDR2 are MDHEN and SYDVKM. With 6 bases removed from V and 12 bases from J, the gap between germline ends came to 14 bases. This CDR3 reads CASSLLHRELFF. CDR3 coding DNA: TGTGCCAGCAGCCTACTGCACCGGGAACTGTTTTTT.

The rearrangement joins TRBV12-5 to TRBJ1-2; D is unresolved. CDR1 LGHNT and CDR2 FRNRAP come from the germline V gene. The length of the CDR3 is 14 residues. V shed 9 bases and J shed 4 bases, with 18 bases lying between them. The CDR3 region is CARELPRLPYGYTF. The CDR3 DNA reads TGTGCTAGGGAATTACCACGGTTGCCCTATGGCTACACCTTC.

The rearrangement uses TRBV6-2 or TRBV6-3 and TRBJ2-2; possible D gene TRBD2, 5 bases. CDR3 length: 15 amino acids. Germline V gives CDR1 MNHEY, CDR2 SVGEGT. V lost 2 bases and J 5 bases, leaving 12 bases between the germline ends. CDR3 bases: TGTGCCAGCAGTTACGAGCGGACGGGGACCGGGGAGCTGTTTTTT. It yields the protein CASSYERTGTGELFF.

The chain employs TRBV14 and TRBJ2-2; 7 nucleotides align to TRBD1. In germline, CDR1 is SGHDN, CDR2 FVKESK. The CDR3 runs to 17 residues. V trimming: 0 bases; J trimming: 4 bases; junction bases outside the gene matches: 8. The CDR3 here is CASSQDILGTATGELFF. As DNA, the CDR3 is TGTGCCAGCAGCCAAGATATATTAGGGACAGCCACCGGGGAGCTGTTTTTT.

The chain has TRBV5-1 and TRBJ2-5; D not certain. V was pared by 0 bases and J by 3 bases, with 12 bases between. In germline, CDR1 is SGHRS, CDR2 YFSETQ. The length of the CDR3 is 15 residues. CDR3 sequence reads: CASSLVVNGKETQYF. In DNA, the CDR3 is TGCGCCAGCAGCTTGGTGGTGAATGGAAAAGAGACCCAGTACTTC.

This clone was observed a few times. The rearrangement joins TRBV11-2 to TRBJ2-7; TRBD2 matches at 8 bases. The germline CDR1 and CDR2 sequences are SGHAT and FQNNGV. The V and J ends lost 5 bases and 2 bases, in that order; junction bases with no gene match: 11. The CDR3 runs 16 residues. The CDR3 spells CASSPNPGGVAYEQYF. DNA for the CDR3: TGTGCCAGCAGCCCGAATCCCGGGGGGGTCGCCTACGAGCAGTACTTC.

This clone has just one count. The chain carries TRBV27 and TRBJ2-7; possibly TRBD2 for D (7 bases). V lost 10 bases to trimming and J lost 12 bases, with 25 bases between them. In germline, CDR1 is MNHEY, CDR2 SMNVEV (reference sequence). The CDR3 covers 13 residues. CDR3 region: CATRGAFPVGLYF. In DNA form, the CDR3 reads TGTGCCACCCGGGGGGCTTTCCCCGTGGGGCTGTACTTC.

The V gene is TRBV6-2 or TRBV6-3, the J gene TRBJ1-1; D ambiguous. V was cut by 3 bases and J by 0 bases, with 8 bases left in between. The germline gives CDR1 MNHEY, CDR2 SVGEGT. CDR3 length equals 14 residues. CDR3 protein: CASSYPTMNTEAFF. CDR3 nucleotides: TGTGCCAGCAGTTATCCAACCATGAACACTGAAGCTTTCTTT.

The J gene is TRBJ1-1, the V gene TRBV7-2; D possibly corresponds to TRBD1 (6 bases). Germline V CDR1 and CDR2: SGHTA, FQGNSA. The CDR3 has 14 residues. V lost 5 bases and J 1 base, leaving 11 bases between the germline ends. CDR3 protein: CASSRQTGNTEAFF. CDR3 sequence (DNA): TGTGCCAGCAGCCGCCAGACAGGGAACACTGAAGCTTTCTTT.

The gene calls are TRBV18 and TRBJ2-5; unclear D gene. This CDR3 is built from 12 residues. Germline values: CDR1 KGHSH, CDR2 LQKENI. V lost 6 bases, J lost 1 base, and 6 bases lay in between. The CDR3 protein is CASSSGQETQYF. The DNA of the CDR3 is TGTGCCAGCTCCTCGGGCCAAGAGACCCAGTACTTC.

The chain is built from TRBV18 and TRBJ2-7; tentative D call: TRBD1 (6 bases). The germline V and J ends were trimmed by 3 bases and 6 bases, with 15 bases remaining between them. The CDR3 contains 14 residues. Germline V gene sequence: CDR1 KGHSH, CDR2 LQKENI. The CDR3 DNA reads TGTGCCAGCTCACCCGGGAACAGGGATGGCGAGCAGTACTTC. Amino acid sequence: CASSPGNRDGEQYF.

The CDR3 bases are TGTGCCAGCAGCTTGGTACAGGTTCGATACGAAGCTTTCTTT. The encoded protein is CASSLVQVRYEAFF. The V and J genes are TRBV5-5 and TRBJ1-1, with D possibly being TRBD1 (5 bases). There are 14 residues in the CDR3. V was trimmed by 0 bases and J by 8 bases, leaving 14 bases between them. In germline, CDR1 is SGHKS, CDR2 YYEKEE (reference sequence).

The rearrangement joins TRBV7-2 to TRBJ1-4; TRBD1 might be the D (5 bases). Trimming took 4 bases from V and 14 from J, leaving 14 bases between them. Looked up from germline, CDR1 is SGHTA and CDR2 is FQGNSA. The CDR3 runs to 12 residues. The CDR3 sequence: CASSSMEAGLFF. DNA of the CDR3: TGTGCCAGCAGCTCGATGGAGGCAGGGCTGTTTTTT. Based on the CDR3 plus reference TRBV7-2 and TRBJ1-4, the full variable domain is GAGVSQSPSNKVTEKGKDVELRCDPISGHTALYWYRQSLGQGLEFLIYFQGNSAPDKSGLPSDRFSAERTGGSVSTLTIQRTQQEDSAVYLCASSSMEAGLFFGSGTQLSVL.

The chain has TRBV6-6 and TRBJ2-1; 12 positions agree with TRBD1. Germline V gene data show CDR1 as MNHNY and CDR2 as SVGAGI (reference sequence). This CDR3 region has 14 residues. Trimming removed 6 bases from V and 7 bases from J; junction bases left unmatched: 4. DNA of the CDR3: TGTGCCAGCAGGGGGACAGGGGGCATGAATGAGCAGTTCTTC. Translation: CASRGTGGMNEQFF.

The V and J genes are TRBV6-2 or TRBV6-3 and TRBJ1-5, with D uncertain. Per germline, CDR1 MNHEY and CDR2 SVGEGT. The CDR3 is made up of 14 amino acids. V lost 4 bases and J lost 4, with 11 bases in between. Written as DNA, the CDR3 is TGTGCCAGCAGTTTCGGACGGATAAATCAGCCCCAGCATTTT. Protein sequence: CASSFGRINQPQHF.